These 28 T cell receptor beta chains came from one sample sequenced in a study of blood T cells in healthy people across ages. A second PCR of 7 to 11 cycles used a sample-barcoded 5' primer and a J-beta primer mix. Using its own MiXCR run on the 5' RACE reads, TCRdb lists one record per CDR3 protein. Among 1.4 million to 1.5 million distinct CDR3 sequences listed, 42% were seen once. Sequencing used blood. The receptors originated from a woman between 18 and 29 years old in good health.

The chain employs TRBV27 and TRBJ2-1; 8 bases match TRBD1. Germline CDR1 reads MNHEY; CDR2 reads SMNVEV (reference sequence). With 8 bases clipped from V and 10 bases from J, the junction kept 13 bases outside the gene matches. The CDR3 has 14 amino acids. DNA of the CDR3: TGTGCCAGCCAACCCGGGACAGGTCTCTACGAGCAGTTCTTC. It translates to CASQPGTGLYEQFF.

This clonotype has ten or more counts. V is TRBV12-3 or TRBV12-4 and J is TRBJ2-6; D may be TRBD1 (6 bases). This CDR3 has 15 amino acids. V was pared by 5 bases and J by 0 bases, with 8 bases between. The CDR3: CASSPDSSGANVLTF. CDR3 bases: TGTGCCAGCAGTCCGGACAGCTCTGGGGCCAACGTCCTGACTTTC.

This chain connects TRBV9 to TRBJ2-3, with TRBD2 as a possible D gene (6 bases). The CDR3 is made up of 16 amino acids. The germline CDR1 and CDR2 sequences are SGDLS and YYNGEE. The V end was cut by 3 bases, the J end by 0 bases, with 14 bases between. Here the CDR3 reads CASSADAGTSTDTQYF. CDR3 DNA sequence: TGTGCCAGCAGCGCTGATGCTGGGACTAGCACAGATACGCAGTATTTT.

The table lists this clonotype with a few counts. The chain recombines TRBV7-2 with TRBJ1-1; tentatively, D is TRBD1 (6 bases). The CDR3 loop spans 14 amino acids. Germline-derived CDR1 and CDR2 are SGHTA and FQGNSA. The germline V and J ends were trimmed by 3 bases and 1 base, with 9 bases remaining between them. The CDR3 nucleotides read TGTGCCAGCAGCTTTTCGGACAGGAACACTGAAGCTTTCTTT. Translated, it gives CASSFSDRNTEAFF.

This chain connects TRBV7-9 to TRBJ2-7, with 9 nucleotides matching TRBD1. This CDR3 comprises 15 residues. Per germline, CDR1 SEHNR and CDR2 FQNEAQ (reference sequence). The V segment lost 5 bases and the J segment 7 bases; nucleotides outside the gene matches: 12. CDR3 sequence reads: CASSQGTGSLQEQYF. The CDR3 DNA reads TGTGCCAGCAGCCAGGGGACAGGGAGTCTACAGGAGCAGTACTTC.

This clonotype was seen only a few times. The DNA for the CDR3 is TGTGCCAGCAGTCTCCCCCCGAGGGAGCGGTGGTCCTACGAGCAGTACTTC. It specifies CASSLPPRERWSYEQYF. J is TRBJ2-7 and V is TRBV27; D is perhaps TRBD2 (5 bases). Trimming removed 5 bases at V and 1 base at J, with 21 bases between. Per the germline V gene, CDR1 is MNHEY and CDR2 is SMNVEV (reference sequence). CDR3 size: 17 residues.

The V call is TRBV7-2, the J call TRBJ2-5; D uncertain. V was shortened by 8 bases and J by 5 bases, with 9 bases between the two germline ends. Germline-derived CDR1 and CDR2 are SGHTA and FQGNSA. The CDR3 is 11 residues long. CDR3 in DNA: TGTGCCAGCGGTAATTTCGAGACCCAGTACTTC. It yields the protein CASGNFETQYF.

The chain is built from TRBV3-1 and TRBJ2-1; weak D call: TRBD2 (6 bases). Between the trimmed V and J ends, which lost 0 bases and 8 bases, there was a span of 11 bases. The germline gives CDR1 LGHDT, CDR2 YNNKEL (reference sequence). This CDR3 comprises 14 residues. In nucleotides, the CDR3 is TGTGCCAGCAGCCAAGAGTCCGGGACTGATGAGCAGTTCTTC. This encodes CASSQESGTDEQFF.

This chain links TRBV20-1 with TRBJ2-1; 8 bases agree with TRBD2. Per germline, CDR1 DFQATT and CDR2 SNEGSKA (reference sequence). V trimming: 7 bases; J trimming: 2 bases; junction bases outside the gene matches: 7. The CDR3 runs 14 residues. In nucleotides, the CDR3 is TGCAGTGTTCCGCGGGGGGTTGCCTACAATGAGCAGTTCTTC. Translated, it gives CSVPRGVAYNEQFF.

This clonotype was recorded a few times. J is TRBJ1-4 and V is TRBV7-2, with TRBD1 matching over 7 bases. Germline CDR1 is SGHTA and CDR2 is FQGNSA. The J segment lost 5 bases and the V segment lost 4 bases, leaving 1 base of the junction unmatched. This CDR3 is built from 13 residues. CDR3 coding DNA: TGTGCCAGCAGCTGGGGACAGAATGAAAAACTGTTTTTT. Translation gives CASSWGQNEKLFF.

The CDR3 nucleotides read TGTGCCAGCAGCTATGGGACAGGGAATGGCTACACCTTC. Its translation is CASSYGTGNGYTF. The chain recombines TRBV7-9 with TRBJ1-2; 9 bases fit TRBD1. Trimming took 4 bases from V and 6 from J; bases not matched to a gene: 3. The germline gives CDR1 SEHNR, CDR2 FQNEAQ (reference sequence). This CDR3 comprises 13 residues.

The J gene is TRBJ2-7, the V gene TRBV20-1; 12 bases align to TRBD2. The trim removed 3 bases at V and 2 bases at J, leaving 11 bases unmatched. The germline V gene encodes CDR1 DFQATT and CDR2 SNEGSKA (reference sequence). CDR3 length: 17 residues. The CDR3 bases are TGCAGTGCTAGCCTAGGGCCTAGCGGGGGGGCGACCTACGAGCAGTACTTC. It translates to CSASLGPSGGATYEQYF.

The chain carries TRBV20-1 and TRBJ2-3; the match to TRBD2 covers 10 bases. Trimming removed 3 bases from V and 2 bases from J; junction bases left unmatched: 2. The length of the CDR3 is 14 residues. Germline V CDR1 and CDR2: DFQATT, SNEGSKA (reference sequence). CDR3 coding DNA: TGCAGTGCTAGTCTAGCGGGGGTCACAGATACGCAGTATTTT. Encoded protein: CSASLAGVTDTQYF.

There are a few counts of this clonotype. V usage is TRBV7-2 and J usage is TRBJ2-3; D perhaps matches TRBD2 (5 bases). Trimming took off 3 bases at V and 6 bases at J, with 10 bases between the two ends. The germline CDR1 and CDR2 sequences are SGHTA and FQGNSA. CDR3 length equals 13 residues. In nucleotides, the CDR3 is TGTGCCAGCAGCTTGGCGGGCCATGATACGCAGTATTTT. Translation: CASSLAGHDTQYF.

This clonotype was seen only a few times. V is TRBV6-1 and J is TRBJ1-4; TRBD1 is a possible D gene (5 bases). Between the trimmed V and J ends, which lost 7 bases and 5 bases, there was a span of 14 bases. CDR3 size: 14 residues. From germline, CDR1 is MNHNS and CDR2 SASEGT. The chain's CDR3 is CASKGPGRNEKLFF. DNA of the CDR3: TGTGCCAGCAAGGGACCCGGCAGGAATGAAAAACTGTTTTTT.

CDR3 amino acids: CASSYTTGYYEQYF. In DNA, the CDR3 is TGTGCCAGCAGCTATACGACGGGATACTACGAGCAGTACTTC. V is TRBV28 and J is TRBJ2-7; a possible D gene is TRBD2 (5 bases). Trimming took off 6 bases at V and 3 bases at J, with 15 bases between the two ends. Germline CDR1 and CDR2: MDHEN and SYDVKM. The CDR3 loop spans 14 amino acids.

CDR3 DNA sequence: TGTGCCAGCACCAAAACAGGGACCTACAATGAGCAGTTCTTC. Translated, it gives CASTKTGTYNEQFF. This chain joins TRBV27 and TRBJ2-1; possibly TRBD1 for D (6 bases). The V end was cut by 7 bases, the J end by 2 bases, with 12 bases between. Germline V gives CDR1 MNHEY, CDR2 SMNVEV (reference sequence). CDR3 size: 14 residues.

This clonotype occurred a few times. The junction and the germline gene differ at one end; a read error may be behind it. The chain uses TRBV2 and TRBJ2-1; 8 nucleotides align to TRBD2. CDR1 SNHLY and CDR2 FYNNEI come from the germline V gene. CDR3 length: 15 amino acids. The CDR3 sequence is CASSKAGEFYNEQFF. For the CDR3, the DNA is TGTGCCAGCAGTAAAGCGGGAGAATTCTACAATGAGCAGTTCTTC.

The CDR3 spells CASLWTGGSSNSYTF. The CDR3 DNA follows: TGTGCCAGCCTCTGGACAGGGGGCTCTTCGAATAGCTACACCTTC. The rearrangement links TRBV2 to TRBJ1-2, with 11 positions matching TRBD1. Per the germline V gene, CDR1 is SNHLY and CDR2 is FYNNEI. The J segment lost 9 bases and the V segment lost 8 bases, leaving 14 bases of the junction unmatched. The CDR3 is 15 amino acids.

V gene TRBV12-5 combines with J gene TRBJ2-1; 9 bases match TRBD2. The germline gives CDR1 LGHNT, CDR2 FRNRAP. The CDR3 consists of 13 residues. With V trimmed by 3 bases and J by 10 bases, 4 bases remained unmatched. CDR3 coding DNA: TGTGCTAGTGGTTTTTTAACTAGCGGGGAGCAGTTCTTC. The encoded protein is CASGFLTSGEQFF.

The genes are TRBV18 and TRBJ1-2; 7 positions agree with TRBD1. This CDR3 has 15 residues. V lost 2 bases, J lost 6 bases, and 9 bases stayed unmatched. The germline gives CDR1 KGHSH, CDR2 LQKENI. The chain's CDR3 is CASSPTSQGENGYTF. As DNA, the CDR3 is TGTGCCAGCTCACCAACGTCGCAGGGGGAGAATGGCTACACCTTC. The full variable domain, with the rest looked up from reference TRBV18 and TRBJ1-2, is NAGVMQNPRHLVRRRGQEARLRCSPMKGHSHVYWYRQLPEEGLKFMVYLQKENIIDESGMPKERFSAEFPKEGPSILRIQQVVRGDSAAYFCASSPTSQGENGYTFGSGTRLTVV.

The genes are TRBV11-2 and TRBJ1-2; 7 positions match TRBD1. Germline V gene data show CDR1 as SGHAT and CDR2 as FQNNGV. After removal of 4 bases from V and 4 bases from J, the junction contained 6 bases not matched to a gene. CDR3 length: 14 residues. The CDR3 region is CASSSWTGPYGYTF. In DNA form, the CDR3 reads TGTGCCAGCAGCTCCTGGACAGGCCCCTATGGCTACACCTTC.

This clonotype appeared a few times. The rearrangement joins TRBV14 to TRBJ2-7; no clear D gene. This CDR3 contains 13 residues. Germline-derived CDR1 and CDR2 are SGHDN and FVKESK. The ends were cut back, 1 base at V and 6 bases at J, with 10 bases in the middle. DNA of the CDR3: TGTGCCAGCAGCCAAGGGTTCCAGCGCGAGCAGTACTTC. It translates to CASSQGFQREQYF.

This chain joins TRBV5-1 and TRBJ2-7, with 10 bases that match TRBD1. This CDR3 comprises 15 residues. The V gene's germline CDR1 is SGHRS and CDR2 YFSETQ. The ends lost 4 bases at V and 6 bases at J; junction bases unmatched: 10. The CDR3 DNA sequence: TGCGCCAGCAGCCCAGCCGGGACAGGGGTCTGCGAGCAGTACTTC. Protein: CASSPAGTGVCEQYF.

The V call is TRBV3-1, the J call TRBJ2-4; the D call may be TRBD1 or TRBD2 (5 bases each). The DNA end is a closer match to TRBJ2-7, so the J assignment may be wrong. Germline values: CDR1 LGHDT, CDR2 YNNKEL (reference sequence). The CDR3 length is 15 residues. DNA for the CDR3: TGTGCCAGCAGCCGACCCATCGGGGCCGGGTCCGAGCAGTACTTC. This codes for CASSRPIGAGSEQYF.

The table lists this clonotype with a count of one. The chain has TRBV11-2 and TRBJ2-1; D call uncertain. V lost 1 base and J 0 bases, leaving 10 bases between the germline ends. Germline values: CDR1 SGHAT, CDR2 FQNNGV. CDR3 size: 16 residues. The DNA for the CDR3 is TGTGCCAGCAGCTTAGTTGACACGAGCTCCTACAATGAGCAGTTCTTC. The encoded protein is CASSLVDTSSYNEQFF.

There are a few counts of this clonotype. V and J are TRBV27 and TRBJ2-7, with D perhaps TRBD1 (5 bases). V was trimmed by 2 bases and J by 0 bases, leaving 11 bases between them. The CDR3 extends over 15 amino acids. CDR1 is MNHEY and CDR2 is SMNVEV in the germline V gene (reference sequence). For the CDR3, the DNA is TGTGCCAGCAGTTTAGGGGCTTACAACTCCTACGAGCAGTACTTC. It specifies CASSLGAYNSYEQYF.

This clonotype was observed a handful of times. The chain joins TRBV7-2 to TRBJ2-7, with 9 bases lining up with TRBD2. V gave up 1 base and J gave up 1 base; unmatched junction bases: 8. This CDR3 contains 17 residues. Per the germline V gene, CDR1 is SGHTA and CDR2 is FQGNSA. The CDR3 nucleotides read TGTGCCAGCAGCTTAGGGCGACTAGCGGACCTTTCCTACGAGCAGTACTTC. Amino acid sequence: CASSLGRLADLSYEQYF. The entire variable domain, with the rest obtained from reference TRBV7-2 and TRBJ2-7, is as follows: GAGVSQSPSNKVTEKGKDVELRCDPISGHTALYWYRQSLGQGLEFLIYFQGNSAPDKSGLPSDRFSAERTGGSVSTLTIQRTQQEDSAVYLCASSLGRLADLSYEQYFGPGTRLTVT.